This paragraph reports one T cell receptor beta chain. Its antigen is not known. This sample is drawn from a study of naive CD8 T cells in extremely preterm neonates. Study-level points and caveats: Compared with older groups, preterm CDR3s were shorter, with fewer N additions and less trimming.

Germline loops: CDR1 SGHNT, CDR2 YYREEE (reference sequence). CDR3 length: 15 amino acids. V shed 0 bases, J shed 7 bases, and the junction held 6 bases outside the gene matches. Without labor or membrane rupture, elective cesareans at about 35-43 weeks supplied term cord blood. About 19,000 to 110,000 naive CD8+ T cells were sorted per sample. The data were produced by immunoSEQ multiplex PCR, yet TCRdb's version contains in-frame clones alone and is incomplete. The sample consists of thousands of clones, around 97% of them appearing once. The V call is TRBV5-4, the J call TRBJ1-2; 10 nucleotides line up with TRBD1. Sequencing was done on a sample of naive CD8+ T cells from cord blood. This clonotype originated in a newborn in good health. The DNA of the CDR3 is TGTGCCAGCAGCTTGGCCGACAGGGGGCTCGGTGGCTACACCTTC. Its protein is CASSLADRGLGGYTF.